This T cell receptor (beta chain) was observed in a study of control samples from healthy donors and cancer patients. The table came from immunoSEQ multiplex PCR; TCRdb's copy has only in-frame clones and leaves some out. The sample yields 150,000 to 200,000 clones, roughly 93% seen once. Trimming left V 0 bases short and J 3 bases short, with 9 bases between. The CDR3 has 14 amino acids. From germline, CDR1 is GTSNPN and CDR2 SVGIG (reference sequence). This receptor was taken from a man in his late teens or twenties in good health. Sequences were obtained from blood. J is TRBJ1-5 and V is TRBV30, with unresolved D. CDR3 sequence reads: CAWSVLGYNQPQHF. The CDR3 DNA sequence: TGTGCCTGGAGTGTATTGGGGTACAATCAGCCCCAGCATTTT.